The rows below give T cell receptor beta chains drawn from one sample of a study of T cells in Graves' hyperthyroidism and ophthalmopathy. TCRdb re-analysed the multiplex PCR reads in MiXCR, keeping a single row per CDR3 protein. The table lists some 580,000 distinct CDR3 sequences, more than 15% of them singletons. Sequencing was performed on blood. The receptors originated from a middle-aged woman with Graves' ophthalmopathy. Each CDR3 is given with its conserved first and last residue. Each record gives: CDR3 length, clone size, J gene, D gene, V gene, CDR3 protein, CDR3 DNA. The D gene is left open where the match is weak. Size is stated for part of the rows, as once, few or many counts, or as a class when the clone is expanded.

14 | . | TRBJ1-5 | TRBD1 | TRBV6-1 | CASSSPQGAQPQHF | TGTGCCAGCAGCTCACCCCAGGGGGCCCAGCCCCAGCATTTT
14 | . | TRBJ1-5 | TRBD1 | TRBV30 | CAWTTGASNQPQHF | TGTGCCTGGACGACAGGGGCTAGCAATCAGCCCCAGCATTTT
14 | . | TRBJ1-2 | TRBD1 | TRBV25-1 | CASSDTGQGAGYTF | TGTGCCAGCAGTGACACGGGACAGGGAGCTGGCTACACCTTC
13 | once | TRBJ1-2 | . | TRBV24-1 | CATSEPQGYGYTF | TGTGCCACCAGTGAACCCCAGGGGTATGGCTACACCTTC
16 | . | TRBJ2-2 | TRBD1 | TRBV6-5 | CASSSSQGADTGELFF | TGTGCCAGCAGTTCGTCACAGGGGGCGGACACCGGGGAGCTGTTTTTT
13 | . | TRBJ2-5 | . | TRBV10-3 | CAISGSVGETQYF | TGTGCCATCAGTGGGAGCGTAGGGGAGACCCAGTACTTC
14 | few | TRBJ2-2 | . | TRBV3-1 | CASSHGGNTGELFF | TGTGCCAGCAGCCATGGAGGGAACACCGGGGAGCTGTTTTTT
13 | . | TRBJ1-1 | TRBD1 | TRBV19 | CASSIGTGTEAFF | TGTGCCAGTAGTATAGGGACAGGCACTGAAGCTTTCTTT
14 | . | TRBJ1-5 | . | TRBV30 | CAWSGENSNQPQHF | TGTGCCTGGAGTGGCGAAAATAGCAATCAGCCCCAGCATTTT
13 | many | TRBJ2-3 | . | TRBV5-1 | CASSLLREDTQYF | TGCGCCAGCAGCTTGTTGCGGGAAGATACGCAGTATTTT
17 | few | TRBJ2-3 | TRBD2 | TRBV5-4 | CASSPGLAGVVTDTQYF | TGTGCCAGCAGCCCGGGACTAGCGGGGGTGGTTACAGATACGCAGTATTTT
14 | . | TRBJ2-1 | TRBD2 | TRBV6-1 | CASRGERGVNEQFF | TGTGCCAGCAGGGGTGAGCGGGGGGTTAATGAGCAGTTCTTC
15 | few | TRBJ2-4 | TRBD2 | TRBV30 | CAWSSGGAAKNIQYF | TGTGCCTGGAGTAGCGGGGGGGCCGCCAAAAACATTCAGTACTTC
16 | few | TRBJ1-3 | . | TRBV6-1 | CASSENPGRVGNTIYF | TGTGCCAGCAGTGAAAATCCGGGGCGCGTAGGAAACACCATATATTTT
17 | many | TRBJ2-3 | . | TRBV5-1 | CASSAILGGQGTDTQYF | TGCGCCAGCAGCGCGATCCTAGGGGGGCAAGGCACAGATACGCAGTATTTT
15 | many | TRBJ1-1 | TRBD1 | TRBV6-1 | CATQAVQGVNTEAFF | TGTGCCACACAGGCAGTTCAGGGGGTGAACACTGAAGCTTTCTTT
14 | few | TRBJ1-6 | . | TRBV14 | CASSRLLGNSPLHF | TGTGCCAGCAGCCGGCTCCTGGGGAATTCACCCCTCCACTTT
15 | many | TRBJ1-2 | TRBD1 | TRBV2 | CASSGRGTETYGYTF | TGTGCCAGCAGCGGTAGGGGGACAGAAACATATGGCTACACCTTC
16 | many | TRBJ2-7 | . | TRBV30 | CAWSPNEVWGRDEQYF | TGTGCCTGGAGTCCAAACGAGGTCTGGGGCAGGGACGAGCAGTACTTC
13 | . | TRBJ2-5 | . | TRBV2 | CASSEGGSGTQYF | TGTGCCAGCAGTGAAGGGGGGAGCGGAACCCAGTACTTC
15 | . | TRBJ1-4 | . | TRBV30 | CAWSDQQGFYEKLFF | TGTGCCTGGAGTGACCAACAGGGATTTTACGAAAAACTGTTTTTT
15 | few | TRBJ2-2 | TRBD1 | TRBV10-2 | CASKITGAGTGELFF | TGCGCCAGCAAAATAACAGGGGCCGGCACCGGGGAGCTGTTTTTT
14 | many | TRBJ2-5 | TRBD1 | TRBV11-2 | CASSFGQGAETQYF | TGTGCCAGCAGCTTCGGACAGGGTGCGGAGACCCAGTACTTC
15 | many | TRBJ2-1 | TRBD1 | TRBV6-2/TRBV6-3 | CASSRPDRSYNEQFF | TGTGCCAGCAGCCGACCGGACAGGTCCTACAATGAGCAGTTCTTC
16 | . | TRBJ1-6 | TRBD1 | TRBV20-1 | CSAPGQASSYNSPLHF | TGCAGTGCCCCGGGACAGGCTAGCTCCTATAATTCACCCCTCCACTTT
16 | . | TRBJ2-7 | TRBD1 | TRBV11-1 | CASSLGPGTGGYEQYF | TGTGCCAGCAGCTTAGGCCCCGGGACAGGGGGCTACGAGCAGTACTTC
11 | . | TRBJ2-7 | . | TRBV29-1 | CSVVSSYEQYF | TGCAGCGTTGTGAGTTCCTACGAGCAGTACTTC